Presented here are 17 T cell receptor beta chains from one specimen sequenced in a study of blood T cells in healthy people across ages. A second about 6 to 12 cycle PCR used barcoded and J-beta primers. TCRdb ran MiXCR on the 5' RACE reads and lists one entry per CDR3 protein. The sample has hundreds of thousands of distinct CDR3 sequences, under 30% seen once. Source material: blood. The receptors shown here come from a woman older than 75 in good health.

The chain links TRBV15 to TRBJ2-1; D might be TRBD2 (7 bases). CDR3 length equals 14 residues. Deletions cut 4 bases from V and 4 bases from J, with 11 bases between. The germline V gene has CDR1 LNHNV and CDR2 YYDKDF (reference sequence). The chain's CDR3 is CATSTRGPYNEQFF. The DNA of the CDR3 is TGTGCCACCAGCACGCGGGGGCCTTACAATGAGCAGTTCTTC.

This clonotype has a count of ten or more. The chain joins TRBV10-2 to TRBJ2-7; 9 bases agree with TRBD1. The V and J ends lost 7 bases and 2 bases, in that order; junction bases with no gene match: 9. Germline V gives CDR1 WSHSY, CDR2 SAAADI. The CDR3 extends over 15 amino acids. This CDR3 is CASTIGGQGTYEQYF. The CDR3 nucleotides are TGCGCCAGCACTATCGGAGGACAGGGGACCTACGAGCAGTACTTC.

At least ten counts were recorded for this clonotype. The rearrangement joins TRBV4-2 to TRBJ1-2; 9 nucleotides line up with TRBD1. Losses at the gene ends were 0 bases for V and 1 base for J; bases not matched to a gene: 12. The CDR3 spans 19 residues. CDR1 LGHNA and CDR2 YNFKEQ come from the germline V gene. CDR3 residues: CASSQDLMGGDRDNYGYTF. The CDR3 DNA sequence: TGTGCCAGCAGCCAAGATTTGATGGGAGGGGACAGGGATAACTATGGCTACACCTTC.

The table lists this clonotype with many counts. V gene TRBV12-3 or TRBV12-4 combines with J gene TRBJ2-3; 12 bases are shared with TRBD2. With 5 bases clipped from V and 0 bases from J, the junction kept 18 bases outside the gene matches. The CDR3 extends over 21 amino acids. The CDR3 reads CASSHPGGLAGGSSSTDTQYF. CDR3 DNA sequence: TGTGCCAGCAGTCACCCAGGGGGGCTAGCGGGGGGGTCCTCTAGCACAGATACGCAGTATTTT.

CDR3 nucleotide sequence: TGCAGTGCTAGTATGGGGGATCGAAAGACCCAGTACTTC. It translates to CSASMGDRKTQYF. This rearrangement joins TRBV20-1 to TRBJ2-5; either TRBD1 or TRBD2 may supply D (5 bases each). Per the germline V gene, CDR1 is DFQATT and CDR2 is SNEGSKA (reference sequence). The CDR3 totals 13 residues. V dropped 3 bases and J dropped 6 bases, with 14 bases sitting between them.

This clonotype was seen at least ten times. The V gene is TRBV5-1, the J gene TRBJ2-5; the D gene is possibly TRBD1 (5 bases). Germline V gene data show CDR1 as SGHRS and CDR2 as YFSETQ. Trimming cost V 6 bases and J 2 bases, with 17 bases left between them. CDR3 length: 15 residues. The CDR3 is CASTDQGQGQETQYF. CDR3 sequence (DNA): TGCGCCAGCACCGATCAAGGGCAGGGTCAAGAGACCCAGTACTTC.

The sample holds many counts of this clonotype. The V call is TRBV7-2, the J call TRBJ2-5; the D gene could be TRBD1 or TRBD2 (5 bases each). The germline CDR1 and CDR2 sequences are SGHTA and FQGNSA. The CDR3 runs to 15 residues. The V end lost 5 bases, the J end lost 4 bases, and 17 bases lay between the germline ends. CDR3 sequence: CASSTSLGDAETQYF. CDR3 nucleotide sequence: TGTGCCAGCAGCACAAGCCTCGGGGACGCAGAGACCCAGTACTTC.

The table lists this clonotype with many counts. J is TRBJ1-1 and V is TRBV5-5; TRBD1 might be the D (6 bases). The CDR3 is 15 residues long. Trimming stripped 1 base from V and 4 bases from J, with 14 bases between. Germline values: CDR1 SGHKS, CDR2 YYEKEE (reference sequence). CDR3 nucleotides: TGTGCCAGCAGCTTGTTTGGGGGGCAGTTCACTGAAGCTTTCTTT. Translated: CASSLFGGQFTEAFF.

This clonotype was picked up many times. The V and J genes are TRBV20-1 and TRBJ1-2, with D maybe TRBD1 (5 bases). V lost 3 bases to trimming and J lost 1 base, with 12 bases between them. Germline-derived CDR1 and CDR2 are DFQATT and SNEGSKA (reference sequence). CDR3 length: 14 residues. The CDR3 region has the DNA TGCAGTGCTAGTTCTTCGGGGGTTAACTATGGCTACACCTTC. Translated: CSASSSGVNYGYTF.

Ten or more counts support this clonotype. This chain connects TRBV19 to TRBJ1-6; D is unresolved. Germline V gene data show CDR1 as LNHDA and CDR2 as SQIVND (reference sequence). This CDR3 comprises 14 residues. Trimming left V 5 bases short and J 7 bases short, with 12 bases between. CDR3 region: CASSPVEENSPLHF. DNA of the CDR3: TGTGCCAGTAGTCCCGTCGAGGAAAATTCACCCCTCCACTTT.

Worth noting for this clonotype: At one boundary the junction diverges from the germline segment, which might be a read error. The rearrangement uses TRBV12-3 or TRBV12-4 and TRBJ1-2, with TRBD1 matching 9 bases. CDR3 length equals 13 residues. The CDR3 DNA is TGTGCCAGCAGTGCCGACAGGGGGTATGACTACACCTTC. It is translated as CASSADRGYDYTF.

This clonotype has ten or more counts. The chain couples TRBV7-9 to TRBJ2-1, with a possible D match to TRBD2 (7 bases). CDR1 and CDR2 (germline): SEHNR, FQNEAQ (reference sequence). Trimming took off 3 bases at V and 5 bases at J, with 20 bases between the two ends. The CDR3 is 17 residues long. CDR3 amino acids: CASSFPRGGGSNNEQFF. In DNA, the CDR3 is TGTGCCAGCAGCTTCCCGAGGGGCGGGGGCTCGAACAATGAGCAGTTCTTC.

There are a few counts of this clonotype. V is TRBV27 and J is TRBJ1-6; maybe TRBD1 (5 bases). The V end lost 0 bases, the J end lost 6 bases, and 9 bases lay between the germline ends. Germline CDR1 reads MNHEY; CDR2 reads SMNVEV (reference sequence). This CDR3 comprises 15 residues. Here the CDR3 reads CASSLSGVANSPLHF. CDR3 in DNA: TGTGCCAGCAGTTTATCGGGGGTGGCTAATTCACCCCTCCACTTT.

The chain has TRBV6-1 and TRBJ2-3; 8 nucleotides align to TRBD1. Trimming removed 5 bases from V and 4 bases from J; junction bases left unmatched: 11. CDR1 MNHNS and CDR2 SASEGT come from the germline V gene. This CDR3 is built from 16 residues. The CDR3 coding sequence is TGTGCCAGCAGTCCTACAACAGGGGGTGGGTCAGATACGCAGTATTTT. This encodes CASSPTTGGGSDTQYF.

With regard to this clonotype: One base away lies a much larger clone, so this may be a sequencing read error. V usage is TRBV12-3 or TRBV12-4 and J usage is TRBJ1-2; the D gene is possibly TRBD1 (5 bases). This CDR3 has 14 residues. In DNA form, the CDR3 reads TGTGCCGGCAGGCCCGGGACCCGGGCCAGCGGCTACACCTTC. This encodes CAGRPGTRASGYTF.

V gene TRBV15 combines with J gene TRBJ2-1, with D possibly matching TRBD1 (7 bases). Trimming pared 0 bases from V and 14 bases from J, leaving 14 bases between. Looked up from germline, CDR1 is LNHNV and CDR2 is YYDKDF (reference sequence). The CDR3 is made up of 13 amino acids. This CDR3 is CATSRDPAGGKFF. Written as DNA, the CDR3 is TGTGCCACCAGCAGAGATCCCGCAGGGGGGAAGTTCTTC. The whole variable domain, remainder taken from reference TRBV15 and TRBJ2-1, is DAMVIQNPRYQVTQFGKPVTLSCSQTLNHNVMYWYQQKSSQAPKLLFHYYDKDFNNEADTPDNFQSRRPNTSFCFLDIRSPGLGDTAMYLCATSRDPAGGKFFGPGTRLTVL.

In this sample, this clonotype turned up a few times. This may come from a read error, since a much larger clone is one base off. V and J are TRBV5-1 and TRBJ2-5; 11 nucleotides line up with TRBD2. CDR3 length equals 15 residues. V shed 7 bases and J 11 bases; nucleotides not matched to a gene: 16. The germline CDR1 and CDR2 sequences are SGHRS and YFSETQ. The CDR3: CASRRQLAGANEQYF. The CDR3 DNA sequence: TGCGCCAGCCGTCGGCAACTAGCGGGGGCCAATGAGCAGTACTTC.